This T cell receptor (beta chain) was found in a study of blood T cell repertoires in COVID-19. The protocol was immunoSEQ multiplex PCR, while the TCRdb copy is restricted to in-frame clones and leaves out a portion. The profile covers under 500,000 clones, with more than 85% appearing a single time and 4% to 5.5% taken by the ten largest. Germline V gene sequence: CDR1 ENHRY, CDR2 SYGVKD. The CDR3 covers 15 residues. V was shortened by 0 bases and J by 4 bases, with 12 bases between the two germline ends. V and J are TRBV10-3 and TRBJ2-5; the D gene is possibly TRBD2 (6 bases). This clonotype originated in a woman aged 25-40 years with acute or convalescent COVID-19. Sequenced material: peripheral blood. CDR3 residues: CAISESPGRRETQYF. The CDR3 nucleotides are TGTGCCATCAGTGAGTCGCCAGGGAGGCGAGAGACCCAGTACTTC.